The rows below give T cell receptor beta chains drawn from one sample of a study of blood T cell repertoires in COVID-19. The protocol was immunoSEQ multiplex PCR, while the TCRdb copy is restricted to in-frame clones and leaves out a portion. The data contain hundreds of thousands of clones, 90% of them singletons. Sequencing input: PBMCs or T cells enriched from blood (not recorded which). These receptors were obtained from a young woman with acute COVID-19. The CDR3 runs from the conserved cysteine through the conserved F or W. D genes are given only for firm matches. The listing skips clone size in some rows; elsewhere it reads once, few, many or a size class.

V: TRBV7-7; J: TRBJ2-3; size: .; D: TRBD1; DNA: TGTGCCAGCAGCACCGGGACAGGCCGCACAGATACGCAGTATTTT; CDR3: CASSTGTGRTDTQYF
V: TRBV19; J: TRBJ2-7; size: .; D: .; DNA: TGTGCCAGTAGTATAGATTTCCAGGCATACTCCTACGAGCAGTACTTC; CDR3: CASSIDFQAYSYEQYF
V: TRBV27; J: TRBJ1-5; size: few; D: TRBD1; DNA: TGTGCCAGCAGTTTAAGGGGGCCGGGGAGCAATCAGCCCCAGCATTTT; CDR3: CASSLRGPGSNQPQHF
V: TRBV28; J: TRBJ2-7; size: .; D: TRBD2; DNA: TGTGCCAGCAGTTTAGTTAGCGGGAGGAGAATCGGCGAGCAGTACTTC; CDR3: CASSLVSGRRIGEQYF
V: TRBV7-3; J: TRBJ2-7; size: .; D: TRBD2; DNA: TGTGCCAGCAGCCCCCGGGCGGGGGGTGTCTACGAGCAGTACTTC; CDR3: CASSPRAGGVYEQYF
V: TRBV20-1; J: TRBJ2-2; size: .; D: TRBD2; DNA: TGCAGTGCCAGTAGGGTAGCGGGACGGACCGGGGAGCTGTTTTTT; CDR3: CSASRVAGRTGELFF
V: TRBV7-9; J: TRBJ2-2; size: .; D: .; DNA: TGTGCCAGCAGAATGTTAACCGGGGAGCTGTTTTTT; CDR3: CASRMLTGELFF
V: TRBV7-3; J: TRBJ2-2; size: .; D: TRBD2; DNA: TGTGCCAGCAGCTTAGGGGGAGCGGGAGAACCAGGAACCGGGGAGCTGTTTTTT; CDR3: CASSLGGAGEPGTGELFF
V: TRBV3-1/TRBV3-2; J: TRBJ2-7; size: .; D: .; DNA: TGTGCCAGCAGCCTGGGACTTATCTACGAGCAGTACTTC; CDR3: CASSLGLIYEQYF
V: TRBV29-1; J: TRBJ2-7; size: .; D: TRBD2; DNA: TGCAGCGCCAAACTTGGGGGGGACGAGCAGTACTTC; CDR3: CSAKLGGDEQYF
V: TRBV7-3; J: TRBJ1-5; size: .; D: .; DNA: TGTGCCAGCAGCCCGAGTAGCAATCAGCCCCAGCATTTT; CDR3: CASSPSSNQPQHF
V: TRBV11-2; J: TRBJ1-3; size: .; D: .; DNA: TGTGCCAGCACCTCCGCGGGGTCTGGAAACACCATATATTTT; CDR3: CASTSAGSGNTIYF